This TCR beta chain originates from a study of early T cells in non-severe SARS-CoV-2 infection. Each CDR3 protein gets one entry after TCRdb re-called the 5' RACE reads with MiXCR. The data contain about 72,000 distinct CDR3 sequences, 9.5% to 13% of them seen just once; the ten biggest clones take up about 7.1%. The CDR3 sequence is 15 residues long. V shed 5 bases and J 6 bases; nucleotides not matched to a gene: 11. CDR1 and CDR2 (germline): SGHRS, YFSETQ. This clonotype has just a few counts. This sequence originates from an adult who was a healthcare worker with PCR-confirmed SARS-CoV-2 infection or an uninfected control (not recorded which). This rearrangement joins TRBV5-1 to TRBJ2-3, with 8 bases matching TRBD1. The specimen was whole blood, collected at baseline. The CDR3 nucleotides read TGCGCCAGCAGATTAGACAGGGGCATTTCGGATACGCAGTATTTT. Encoded protein: CASRLDRGISDTQYF. The whole variable domain, remainder taken from reference TRBV5-1 and TRBJ2-3, is KAGVTQTPRYLIKTRGQQVTLSCSPISGHRSVSWYQQTPGQGLQFLFEYFSETQRNKGNFPGRFSGRQFSNSRSEMNVSTLELGDSALYLCASRLDRGISDTQYFGPGTRLTVL.